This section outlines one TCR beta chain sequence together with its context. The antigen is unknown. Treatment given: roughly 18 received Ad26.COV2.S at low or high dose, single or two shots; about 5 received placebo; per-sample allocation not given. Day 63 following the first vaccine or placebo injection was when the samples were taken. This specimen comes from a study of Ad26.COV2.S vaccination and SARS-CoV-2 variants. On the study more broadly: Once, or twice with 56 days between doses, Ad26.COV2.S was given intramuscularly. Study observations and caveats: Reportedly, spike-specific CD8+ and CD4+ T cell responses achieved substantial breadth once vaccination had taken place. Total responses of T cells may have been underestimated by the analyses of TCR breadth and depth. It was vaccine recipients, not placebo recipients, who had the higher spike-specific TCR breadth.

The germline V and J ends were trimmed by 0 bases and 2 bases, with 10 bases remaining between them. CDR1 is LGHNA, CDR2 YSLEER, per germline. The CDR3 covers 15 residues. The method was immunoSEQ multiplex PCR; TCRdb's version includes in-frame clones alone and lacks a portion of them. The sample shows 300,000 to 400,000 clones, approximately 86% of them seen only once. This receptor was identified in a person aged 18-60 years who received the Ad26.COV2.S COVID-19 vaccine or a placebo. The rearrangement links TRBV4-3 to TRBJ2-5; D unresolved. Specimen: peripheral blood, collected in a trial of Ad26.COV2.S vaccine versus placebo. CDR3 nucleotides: TGCGCCAGCAGCCAAGAGTCGAGCCCGCAAGAGACCCAGTACTTC. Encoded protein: CASSQESSPQETQYF.